Reported below is one T cell receptor beta chain. This entry comes from a study of control samples from healthy donors and cancer patients. Trimming cost V 1 base and J 10 bases; bases outside gene matches: 4. Germline V CDR1 and CDR2: SEHNR, FQNEAQ (reference sequence). The CDR3 loop spans 14 amino acids. TCRdb's table, derived via immunoSEQ multiplex PCR, lists solely in-frame clones and lacks some. The table has approximately 90,000 clones, roughly nine tenths seen once. The V and J genes are TRBV7-9 and TRBJ1-6; 7 positions match TRBD1. This sequence was found in a woman in her 70s in good health. The sample was blood. CDR3 sequence reads: CASSLGTGESPLHF. The CDR3 DNA reads as TGTGCCAGCAGCTTAGGAACAGGGGAATCACCCCTCCACTTT.